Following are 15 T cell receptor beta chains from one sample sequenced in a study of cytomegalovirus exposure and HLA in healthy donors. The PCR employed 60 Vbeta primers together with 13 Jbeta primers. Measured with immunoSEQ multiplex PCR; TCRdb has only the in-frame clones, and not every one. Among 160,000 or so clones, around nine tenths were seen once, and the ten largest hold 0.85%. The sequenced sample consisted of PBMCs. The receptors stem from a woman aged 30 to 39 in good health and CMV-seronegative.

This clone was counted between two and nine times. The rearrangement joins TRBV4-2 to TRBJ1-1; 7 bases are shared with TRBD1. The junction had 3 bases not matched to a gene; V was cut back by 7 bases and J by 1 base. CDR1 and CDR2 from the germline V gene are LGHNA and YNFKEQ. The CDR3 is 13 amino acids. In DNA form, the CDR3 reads TGTGCCAGCACGGCAGGGGGGAACACTGAAGCTTTCTTT. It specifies CASTAGGNTEAFF.

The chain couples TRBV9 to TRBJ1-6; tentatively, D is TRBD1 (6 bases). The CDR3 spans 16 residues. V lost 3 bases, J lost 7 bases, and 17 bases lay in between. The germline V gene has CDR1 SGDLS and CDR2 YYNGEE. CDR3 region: CASSGGAIGGNSPLHF. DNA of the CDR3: TGTGCCAGCAGCGGAGGGGCAATTGGGGGCAATTCACCCCTCCACTTT.

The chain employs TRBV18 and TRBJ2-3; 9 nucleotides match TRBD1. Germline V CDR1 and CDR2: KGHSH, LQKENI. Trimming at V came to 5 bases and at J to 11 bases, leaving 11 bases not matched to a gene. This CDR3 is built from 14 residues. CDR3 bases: TGTGCCAGCTCATCGGGACAGGGCGTAACGGGGCAGTATTTT. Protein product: CASSSGQGVTGQYF.

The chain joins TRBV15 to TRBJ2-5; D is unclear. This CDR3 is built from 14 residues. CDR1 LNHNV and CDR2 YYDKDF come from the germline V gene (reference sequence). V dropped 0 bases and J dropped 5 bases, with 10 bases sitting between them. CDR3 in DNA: TGTGCCACCAGCAGAGATCGAGGAGCTGAGACCCAGTACTTC. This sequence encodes CATSRDRGAETQYF.

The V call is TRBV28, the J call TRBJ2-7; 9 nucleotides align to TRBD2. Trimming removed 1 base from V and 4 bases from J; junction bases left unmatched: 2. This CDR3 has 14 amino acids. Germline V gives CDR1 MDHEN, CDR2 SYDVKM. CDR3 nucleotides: TGTGCCAGCAGTTTATTAGCGGGAGATTACGAGCAGTACTTC. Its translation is CASSLLAGDYEQYF.

DNA for the CDR3: TGTGCCAGCAGCTCAAAGCAGGGTGGGCCTAATGAAAAACTGTTTTTT. Translation: CASSSKQGGPNEKLFF. The gene calls are TRBV5-4 and TRBJ1-4; D is possibly TRBD1 (5 bases). This CDR3 region has 16 residues. Germline V lookup: CDR1 SGHNT, CDR2 YYREEE (reference sequence). Trimming took 3 bases from V and 3 from J, leaving 15 bases between them.

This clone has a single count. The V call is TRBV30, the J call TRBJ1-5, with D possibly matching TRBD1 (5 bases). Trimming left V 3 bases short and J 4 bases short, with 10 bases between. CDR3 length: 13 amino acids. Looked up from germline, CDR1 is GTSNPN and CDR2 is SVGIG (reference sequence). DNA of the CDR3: TGTGCCTGGAGCCCCGGGGGTAATCAGCCCCAGCATTTT. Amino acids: CAWSPGGNQPQHF. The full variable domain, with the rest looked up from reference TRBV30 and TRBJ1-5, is SQTIHQWPATLVQPVGSPLSLECTVEGTSNPNLYWYRQAAGRGLQLLFYSVGIGQISSEVPQNLSASRPQDRQFILSSKKLLLSDSGFYLCAWSPGGNQPQHFGDGTRLSIL.

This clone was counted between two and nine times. The CDR3 protein is CASSEWRTGKLFF. The CDR3 DNA sequence: TGTGCCAGCAGTGAATGGAGGACCGGGAAACTGTTTTTT. The rearrangement joins TRBV2 to TRBJ1-4; D is uncertain. The germline V and J ends were trimmed by 2 bases and 11 bases, with 12 bases remaining between them. This CDR3 is 13 amino acids long. CDR1 is SNHLY and CDR2 is FYNNEI in the germline V gene.

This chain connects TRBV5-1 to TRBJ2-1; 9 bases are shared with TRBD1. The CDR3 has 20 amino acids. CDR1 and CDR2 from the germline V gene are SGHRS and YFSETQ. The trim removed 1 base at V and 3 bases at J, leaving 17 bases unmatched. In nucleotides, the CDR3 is TGCGCCAGCAGCTTGAGGGCTCGCGACAGGGGGGAAACCTTCTACAATGAGCAGTTCTTC. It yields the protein CASSLRARDRGETFYNEQFF.

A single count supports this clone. CDR3 nucleotide sequence: TGCGCCAGCAGCCACTTCAGCAGGACACAAATCTACACTGAAGCTTTCTTT. Translated, it gives CASSHFSRTQIYTEAFF. The chain has TRBV4-1 and TRBJ1-1; D perhaps matches TRBD1 (5 bases). This CDR3 is built from 17 residues. The germline V gene encodes CDR1 MGHRA and CDR2 YSYEKL. Trimming cost V 3 bases and J 3 bases, with 20 bases left between them.

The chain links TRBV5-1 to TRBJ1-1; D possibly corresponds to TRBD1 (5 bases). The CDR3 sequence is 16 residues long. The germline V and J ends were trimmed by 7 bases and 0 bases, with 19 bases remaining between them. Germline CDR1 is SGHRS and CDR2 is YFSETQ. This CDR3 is CASHGRGSIMNTEAFF. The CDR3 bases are TGCGCCAGCCACGGTAGGGGATCGATCATGAACACTGAAGCTTTCTTT. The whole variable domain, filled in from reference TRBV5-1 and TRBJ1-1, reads KAGVTQTPRYLIKTRGQQVTLSCSPISGHRSVSWYQQTPGQGLQFLFEYFSETQRNKGNFPGRFSGRQFSNSRSEMNVSTLELGDSALYLCASHGRGSIMNTEAFFGQGTRLTVV.

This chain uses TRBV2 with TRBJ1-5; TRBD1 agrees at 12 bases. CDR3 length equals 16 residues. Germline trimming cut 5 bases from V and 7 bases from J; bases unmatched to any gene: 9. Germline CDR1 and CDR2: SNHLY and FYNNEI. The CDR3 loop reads CASSRDRGRVGQPQHF. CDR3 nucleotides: TGTGCCAGCAGTAGGGACAGGGGGCGAGTCGGGCAGCCCCAGCATTTT.

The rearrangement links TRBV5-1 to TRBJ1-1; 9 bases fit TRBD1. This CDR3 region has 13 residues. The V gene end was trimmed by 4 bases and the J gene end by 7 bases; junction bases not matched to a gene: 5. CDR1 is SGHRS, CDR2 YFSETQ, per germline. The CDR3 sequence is CASSQGQGGEAFF. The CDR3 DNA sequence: TGCGCCAGCAGCCAGGGACAGGGAGGTGAAGCTTTCTTT.

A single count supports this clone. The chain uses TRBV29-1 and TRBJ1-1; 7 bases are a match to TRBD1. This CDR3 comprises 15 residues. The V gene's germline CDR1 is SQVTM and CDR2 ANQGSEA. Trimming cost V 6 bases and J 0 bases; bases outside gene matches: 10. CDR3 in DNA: TGCAGCGTCAAAGGAGGGGGACAGATGAACACTGAAGCTTTCTTT. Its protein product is CSVKGGGQMNTEAFF.

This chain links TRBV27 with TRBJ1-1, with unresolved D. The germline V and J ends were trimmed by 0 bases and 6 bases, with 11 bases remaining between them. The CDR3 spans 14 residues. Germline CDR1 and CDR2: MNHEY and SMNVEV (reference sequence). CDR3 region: CASSLSTGSAEAFF. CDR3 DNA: TGTGCCAGCAGTTTATCGACGGGAAGCGCTGAAGCTTTCTTT.